These T cell receptor beta chains were read from a single sample in a study of blood T cell repertoires in COVID-19. TCRdb's copy holds only in-frame clones and misses some; the assay was immunoSEQ multiplex PCR. This sample carries a few hundred thousand clones, about 90% of them seen once, and the ten largest clones take 3%. Specimen: PBMCs or T cells enriched from blood (not recorded which). These receptors originate from a woman aged 25 to 39 who had recovered from COVID-19. The CDR3 runs from the conserved cysteine through the conserved F or W.

j_call v_call cdr3_length cdr3_aa
TRBJ1-6 TRBV6-1 15 CASSEGSRVGGALHF
TRBJ1-1 TRBV18 13 CASKIDRGTEAFF
TRBJ2-1 TRBV9 16 CASSVGVGQGYNEQFF
TRBJ2-7 TRBV6-1 15 CASSEALGGADEQYF
TRBJ2-1 TRBV2 12 CASRLAGAPWFF
TRBJ2-4 TRBV5-5 13 CASSLGQANIQYF
TRBJ1-5 TRBV9 14 CASSVFGDNQPQHF
TRBJ2-1 TRBV15 16 CATSRTAGSAYNEQFF
TRBJ2-2 TRBV19 13 CAAAGANTGELFF
TRBJ1-4 TRBV2 13 CASSGQVNEKLFF
TRBJ1-1 TRBV7-8 12 CASSPYMTEAFF
TRBJ2-5 TRBV2 12 CASRELQETQYF
TRBJ2-7 TRBV7-9 15 CASSLDGGRTYEQYF
TRBJ1-1 TRBV6-5 15 CASSYSANMNTEAFF
TRBJ1-2 TRBV19 13 CASSMAVNYGYTF
TRBJ1-2 TRBV30 15 CAWSAGQGVIYGYTF
TRBJ1-1 TRBV27 16 CASSLQRQTPNTEAFF
TRBJ2-1 TRBV15 14 CATSKLTGGVEQFF
TRBJ2-7 TRBV7-9 14 CASSPTRSSYEQYF
TRBJ1-6 TRBV7-7 15 CASSLDATGRSPLHF
TRBJ2-5 TRBV4-1 11 CASSRAETQYF
TRBJ1-4 TRBV9 15 CASSVATDRNEKLFF
TRBJ1-2 TRBV18 12 CASAAADYGYTF
TRBJ2-5 TRBV2 12 CASGRYQETQYF
TRBJ2-5 TRBV5-1 14 CASSPRDLQETQYF
TRBJ2-5 TRBV3-1/TRBV3-2 16 CASSQGVASGQETQYF
TRBJ1-5 TRBV4-1 14 CASSPTGVNQPQHF
TRBJ2-2 TRBV2 14 CASVRGEVTGELFF
TRBJ2-1 TRBV7-9 15 CASSLASAGPYEQFF
TRBJ1-2 TRBV3-1/TRBV3-2 13 CASSHGTGSGYTF
TRBJ2-7 TRBV28 15 CASSLGTSGSYEQYF
TRBJ1-1 TRBV7-3 13 CASSLTRNTEAFF